A selection of T cell receptor beta chains follows, all from one sample in a study of cytomegalovirus exposure and HLA in healthy donors. Profiled with immunoSEQ multiplex PCR; TCRdb holds only in-frame clones, not every one. In the table there are around 100,000 clones, about 77% of which are singletons. Specimen: PBMCs. The receptors derive from a male donor in good health and CMV-seropositive. Both conserved end residues are part of each CDR3. The D gene is left open where the match is weak. A clone size is listed for some rows: how often the clone was seen (once, few, many), or a class if it is expanded.

j_gene: TRBJ2-2; d_gene: NA; v_gene: TRBV21-1; abundance: once; CDR3nt: TGTGCCAGCAGCAACGCAGGGGTCGATGTCGGGGAGCTGTTTTTT; CDR3aa: CASSNAGVDVGELFF
j_gene: TRBJ2-1; d_gene: NA; v_gene: TRBV19; abundance: NA; CDR3nt: TGTGCCAGTATCCAGGGCTCCTTAGGGGAGCAGTTCTTC; CDR3aa: CASIQGSLGEQFF
j_gene: TRBJ1-2; d_gene: NA; v_gene: TRBV6-5; abundance: NA; CDR3nt: TGTGCCAGCAGTTACTCAGAGGGTAACTATGGCTACACCTTC; CDR3aa: CASSYSEGNYGYTF
j_gene: TRBJ2-5; d_gene: TRBD1; v_gene: TRBV7-9; abundance: NA; CDR3nt: TGTGCCAGCAGTTTGTTCCCGACAGGGGATCAGACCCAGTACTTC; CDR3aa: CASSLFPTGDQTQYF
j_gene: TRBJ2-1; d_gene: TRBD2; v_gene: TRBV6-1; abundance: NA; CDR3nt: TGTGCCAGCAGCGGACTAGCGAGCCCGTCGGGTGAGCAGTTCTTC; CDR3aa: CASSGLASPSGEQFF
j_gene: TRBJ2-3; d_gene: TRBD2; v_gene: TRBV30; abundance: NA; CDR3nt: TGTGCCTGGAGTGTACGGCGGGGGAGCACAGATACGCAGTATTTT; CDR3aa: CAWSVRRGSTDTQYF
j_gene: TRBJ2-1; d_gene: TRBD2; v_gene: TRBV4-2; abundance: NA; CDR3nt: TGTGCCAGCAGCCAAGATGCCCCGGGGGGGCCCAACAATGAGCAGTTCTTC; CDR3aa: CASSQDAPGGPNNEQFF
j_gene: TRBJ2-1; d_gene: NA; v_gene: TRBV19; abundance: NA; CDR3nt: TGTGCCAGTAGTATTGCGAACAATGAGCAGTTCTTC; CDR3aa: CASSIANNEQFF
j_gene: TRBJ1-1; d_gene: TRBD1; v_gene: TRBV7-9; abundance: NA; CDR3nt: TGTGCCAGCAGCTTCACACCCAGGGGCACTCAGGGGGGGAACACTGAAGCTTTCTTT; CDR3aa: CASSFTPRGTQGGNTEAFF
j_gene: TRBJ2-4; d_gene: TRBD2; v_gene: TRBV28; abundance: NA; CDR3nt: TGTGCCAGCAGTCCCCTTGGGCGGGGGGGCACCAAAAACATTCAGTACTTC; CDR3aa: CASSPLGRGGTKNIQYF
j_gene: TRBJ2-2; d_gene: TRBD2; v_gene: TRBV6-6; abundance: NA; CDR3nt: TGTGCCAGCAGTCTAGGACTAGCGACGAACACCGGGGAGCTGTTTTTT; CDR3aa: CASSLGLATNTGELFF
j_gene: TRBJ2-7; d_gene: TRBD2; v_gene: TRBV7-9; abundance: NA; CDR3nt: TGTGCCACCCAAAGCGGGGGGAAGTACGAGCAGTACTTC; CDR3aa: CATQSGGKYEQYF
j_gene: TRBJ2-3; d_gene: TRBD1; v_gene: TRBV29-1; abundance: NA; CDR3nt: TGCAGCTACGGACAGGGCGTTAGCACAGATACGCAGTATTTT; CDR3aa: CSYGQGVSTDTQYF
j_gene: TRBJ2-3; d_gene: TRBD2; v_gene: TRBV2; abundance: NA; CDR3nt: TGTGCCAGCACTAGCGGAGACACTACAGATACGCAGTATTTT; CDR3aa: CASTSGDTTDTQYF
j_gene: TRBJ2-7; d_gene: NA; v_gene: TRBV27; abundance: NA; CDR3nt: TGTGCCAGCAGTACCGGGGGTGGGACCTACGAGCAGTACTTC; CDR3aa: CASSTGGGTYEQYF
j_gene: TRBJ1-2; d_gene: TRBD1; v_gene: TRBV15; abundance: NA; CDR3nt: TGTGCCACCAGCCCTAGGAACAGGGGGATGCACTATGGCTACACCTTC; CDR3aa: CATSPRNRGMHYGYTF
j_gene: TRBJ2-5; d_gene: TRBD2; v_gene: TRBV11-2; abundance: NA; CDR3nt: TGTGCCAGCAGCTCCGGGACTAGCGGGAGAGGGGAGACCCAGTACTTC; CDR3aa: CASSSGTSGRGETQYF
j_gene: TRBJ1-2; d_gene: NA; v_gene: TRBV9; abundance: once; CDR3nt: TGTGCCAGCAGCGTAGATGTGCGGGTGTCTACCTCTGGCTACACCTTC; CDR3aa: CASSVDVRVSTSGYTF
j_gene: TRBJ2-3; d_gene: NA; v_gene: TRBV7-9; abundance: NA; CDR3nt: TGTGCCAGCAGCCCCTCCCGGGGAGATACGCAGTATTTT; CDR3aa: CASSPSRGDTQYF
j_gene: TRBJ2-1; d_gene: TRBD2; v_gene: TRBV5-5; abundance: NA; CDR3nt: TGTGCCAGCAGCTTGCAGCTCGGGACTAGAAGCCTTAATGAGCAGTTCTTC; CDR3aa: CASSLQLGTRSLNEQFF
j_gene: TRBJ2-7; d_gene: NA; v_gene: TRBV25-1; abundance: NA; CDR3nt: TGTGCCAGCAGTGGGGGCCGCCAGGGCTACGAGCAGTACTTC; CDR3aa: CASSGGRQGYEQYF
j_gene: TRBJ2-2; d_gene: TRBD2; v_gene: TRBV6-7; abundance: NA; CDR3nt: TGTGCCAGCATGCCGAGCGGGGGGGCCTCCGGGGAGCTGTTTTTT; CDR3aa: CASMPSGGASGELFF
j_gene: TRBJ1-1; d_gene: NA; v_gene: TRBV6-4; abundance: once; CDR3nt: TGTGCCAGCAGGATGGGCAGGGCGAACACTGAAGCTTTCTTT; CDR3aa: CASRMGRANTEAFF
j_gene: TRBJ2-4; d_gene: NA; v_gene: TRBV7-8; abundance: NA; CDR3nt: TGTGCCAGCAGCTTAGCCCCGAAAAACATTCAGTACTTC; CDR3aa: CASSLAPKNIQYF
j_gene: TRBJ1-5; d_gene: NA; v_gene: TRBV5-6; abundance: NA; CDR3nt: TGTGCCAGCAGCTTGTGCAGGGAAGGGAGCAATCAGCCCCAGCATTTT; CDR3aa: CASSLCREGSNQPQHF
j_gene: TRBJ2-2; d_gene: TRBD2; v_gene: TRBV7-2; abundance: NA; CDR3nt: TGTGCCAGCAGCCAGAGGACTAGCGGGCTAAACACCGGGGAGCTGTTTTTT; CDR3aa: CASSQRTSGLNTGELFF
j_gene: TRBJ2-1; d_gene: NA; v_gene: TRBV28; abundance: NA; CDR3nt: TGTGCCAGCAGTTTCCTCCGGGCAGGGGGCCCTAGCGGGGCAACCAATGAGCAGTTCTTC; CDR3aa: CASSFLRAGGPSGATNEQFF
j_gene: TRBJ2-7; d_gene: NA; v_gene: TRBV10-3; abundance: NA; CDR3nt: TGTGCCATCAGTGAGTCACTAGCTGGCGATAAGTACTTC; CDR3aa: CAISESLAGDKYF
j_gene: TRBJ1-1; d_gene: NA; v_gene: TRBV5-1; abundance: NA; CDR3nt: TGCGCCAGCAGCCCGGAGGGTCTTTACACTGAAGCTTTCTTT; CDR3aa: CASSPEGLYTEAFF
j_gene: TRBJ1-1; d_gene: NA; v_gene: TRBV28; abundance: NA; CDR3nt: TGTGCCAGCACCCCACCGGCAGGGGCCGTTGCTGAAGCTTTCTTT; CDR3aa: CASTPPAGAVAEAFF
j_gene: TRBJ2-1; d_gene: NA; v_gene: TRBV28; abundance: NA; CDR3nt: TGTGCCACCTTCCACAGGGCCACCTACAATGAGCAGTTCTTC; CDR3aa: CATFHRATYNEQFF
j_gene: TRBJ2-2; d_gene: TRBD2; v_gene: TRBV30; abundance: few; CDR3nt: TGTGCCTGGACAGCGGGAGAGACCGGGGAGCTGTTTTTT; CDR3aa: CAWTAGETGELFF
j_gene: TRBJ1-4; d_gene: NA; v_gene: TRBV7-9; abundance: NA; CDR3nt: TGTGCCAGCAGCTTATGGCAGAGACTTAATGAAAAACTGTTTTTT; CDR3aa: CASSLWQRLNEKLFF
j_gene: TRBJ1-4; d_gene: TRBD1; v_gene: TRBV19; abundance: NA; CDR3nt: TGTGCCAGTAGTAACCGGGACAGGGAAAAACTGTTTTTT; CDR3aa: CASSNRDREKLFF
j_gene: TRBJ1-1; d_gene: NA; v_gene: TRBV29-1; abundance: NA; CDR3nt: TGCAGCGTTGAGGAGCAAGCTTTCTTT; CDR3aa: CSVEEQAFF
j_gene: TRBJ1-6; d_gene: NA; v_gene: TRBV6-1; abundance: few; CDR3nt: TGTGCCAGCAGTGAAGCGGCGGATAATTCACCCCTCCACTTT; CDR3aa: CASSEAADNSPLHF
j_gene: TRBJ2-7; d_gene: TRBD2; v_gene: TRBV5-8; abundance: NA; CDR3nt: TGTGCCAGCAGCAGGCGTGCGGGAGGGACCCCCCACGAGCAGTACTTC; CDR3aa: CASSRRAGGTPHEQYF
j_gene: TRBJ1-1; d_gene: TRBD1; v_gene: TRBV5-5; abundance: once; CDR3nt: TGTGCCAGCAGCTTGTACGGACAGGGGGTGATCACTGAAGCTTTCTTT; CDR3aa: CASSLYGQGVITEAFF
j_gene: TRBJ1-6; d_gene: NA; v_gene: TRBV6-1; abundance: once; CDR3nt: TGTGCCAGCAGTGGAGGGCGGGACCGATCTAATTCACCCCTCCACTTT; CDR3aa: CASSGGRDRSNSPLHF